This T cell receptor (beta chain) was found in a study of T cells after yellow fever vaccination (dated by TCRdb to about 2019). Notes on the research overall: Libraries from fractions with low cell numbers were prepared with the SMART-Seq v4 Ultra Low Input RNA kit. Bulk TCR alpha and beta repertoires were sequenced longitudinally to track T-cell clones before and after primary and booster YFV17D yellow fever vaccination. Two healthy male donors, one aged 18 to 30 and one aged 30 to 40 years, were included in the cohort. Bulk PBMC replicates and cell subsets were isolated from blood drawn at multiple timepoints before and after both primary and secondary immunization. The research as a whole found: Because abundant contaminating clonotypes from the bulk population could be contained in FACS-sorted repertoires, computational filtering was required. A small share of clonotypes was detected in both CD4 and CD8 compartments, with the overlap likely arising from convergent recombination. The study included only a couple of donors, which limits how far the findings can be generalized. After the booster, most of the clones that had expanded following primary vaccination were detected again (about 95% of CD4 and more than 85% of CD8), which suggests that memory was broadly maintained. Compared with the primary T-cell response, the secondary T-cell response was faster but weaker, reaching its peak on day 5 rather than on day 15.

TCR cDNA was synthesized by 5'RACE template switching, which introduced a universal primer site and unique molecular identifiers. Priming of cDNA synthesis was performed from both the TCR alpha and TCR beta constant segments. Library amplification used two PCR steps, and the second PCR step added sample barcodes and sequencing adapters. Libraries were sequenced on Illumina HiSeq 2500 (2x100 bp) or NovaSeq (2x150 bp). The paper's data handling went like this. Reads were demultiplexed and collapsed into UMI consensus sequences with MIGEC, and V(D)J alignment was performed with MiXCR. Vaccine-responding clonotypes were defined with edgeR using replicate PBMC samples, requiring FDR below 0.01 and a log2 fold change above 5 up to day 15. Each bulk clonotype received a CD4 or CD8 identity based on whether the sequenced CD4 or CD8 repertoire contained that clonotype at higher abundance. TCRdb passed the public sequencing reads through fastp at Q25 and MiXCR, retaining productive beta sequences. Rows are combined by CDR3 protein, so each entry shows the most common genes and DNA. What appears here as the V and J calls and clone size reflects TCRdb's work, not the paper's. The sample includes 300,000 or so distinct CDR3 sequences, with roughly 8.4% observed a single time. The biggest ten clones account for approximately 16% of the sample.

The CDR3 numbers 12 residues from cysteine through phenylalanine. The entry retains the CDR3 DNA only, 36 bases that are in frame from base 1. CDR1 SGHRS and CDR2 YFSETQ are derived from the germline V gene. V is pared back by 4 bases and J by 1 base, with 5 bases lying between the germline termini. The intended sense of this specimen's treatment or condition label: live attenuated yellow fever vaccine strain. Two biological replicates of bulk PBMCs were collected at each blood-draw timepoint. A standard Ficoll-Paque protocol was used to isolate PBMCs from peripheral blood. TriZol was used to extract RNA from bulk PBMCs, CD4 and CD8 fractions, and dextramer-positive and dextramer-negative fractions. This clonotype was observed a handful of times. There is no known antigen for this receptor. No quality values exist for individual bases; no much larger clone is one base distant.

This receptor was identified in a man aged 18-30 years who received the YFV17D yellow fever vaccine. The sample in question was PBMCs, obtained 45 days after the first yellow fever vaccination. This chain is built from TRBV5-1 and TRBJ2-5; the D gene remains uncertain. The CDR3: CASSLFQETQYF. The nucleotide sequence is TGCGCCAGCAGCCTCTTCCAAGAGACCCAGTACTTC.